The clone carrying this T cell receptor beta chain occurred a few times. The data are from a study of early T cells in non-severe SARS-CoV-2 infection. Study-level information: Sequenced bulk RNA came from whole blood that was unsorted, and chains were unpaired.

V was pared by 2 bases and J by 0 bases, with 7 bases between. The CDR3 runs 14 residues. In germline, CDR1 is MNHEY, CDR2 SVGAGI. Each single cDNA molecule received a unique molecular identifier. TCRdb re-derived calls from the 5' RACE reads in MiXCR, one entry per CDR3 protein. The repertoire holds around 70,000 distinct CDR3 sequences, with about a tenth as singletons. This receptor was obtained from an adult who was a healthcare worker with PCR-confirmed SARS-CoV-2 infection or an uninfected control (not recorded which). This specimen consisted of whole blood, obtained at baseline. The V and J genes are TRBV6-5 and TRBJ1-1; no firm D call. CDR3 DNA: TGTGCCAGCAGTTACGGAGAACTGAACACTGAAGCTTTCTTT. Its translation: CASSYGELNTEAFF.